Following are 26 T cell receptor beta chains from one sample sequenced in a study of cytomegalovirus exposure and HLA in healthy donors. The PCR had 60 Vbeta and 13 Jbeta primers. The data were produced by immunoSEQ multiplex PCR, yet TCRdb's version contains in-frame clones alone and is incomplete. The data show fewer than 250,000 clones, over 65% seen once. Material: PBMCs. The source is a middle-aged man in good health and CMV-seronegative.

This CDR3 reads CASTQAGGVDTQYF. The CDR3 coding sequence is TGTGCCAGCACCCAAGCGGGGGGCGTGGATACGCAGTATTTT. V gene TRBV7-2 combines with J gene TRBJ2-3, with TRBD2 identical over 9 bases. With V trimmed by 7 bases and J by 6 bases, 8 bases remained unmatched. Looked up from germline, CDR1 is SGHTA and CDR2 is FQGNSA. The CDR3 has 14 amino acids.

As for this clone: The sample has other DNA sequences that encode this CDR3 too. The rearrangement links TRBV27 to TRBJ1-2, with TRBD1 matching 9 bases. Germline V lookup: CDR1 MNHEY, CDR2 SMNVEV (reference sequence). The CDR3 totals 13 residues. Trimming took 0 bases from V and 8 from J; bases not matched to a gene: 1. In nucleotides, the CDR3 is TGTGCCAGCAGTTTATCGACAGGGGGGGGCTACACCTTC. Translating it yields CASSLSTGGGYTF.

The chain links TRBV25-1 to TRBJ2-2; D is unresolved. Between the trimmed V and J ends, which lost 2 bases and 3 bases, there was a span of 7 bases. The CDR3 contains 14 residues. Germline CDR1 reads MGHDK; CDR2 reads SYGVNS. CDR3 sequence reads: CASSEVVYTGELFF. For the CDR3, the DNA is TGTGCCAGCAGTGAAGTCGTCTACACCGGGGAGCTGTTTTTT.

The rearrangement links TRBV5-1 to TRBJ2-3, with 7 bases that match TRBD2. The CDR3 sequence is 15 residues long. V gave up 4 bases and J gave up 1 base; unmatched junction bases: 6. Germline CDR1 is SGHRS and CDR2 is YFSETQ. CDR3 nucleotide sequence: TGCGCCAGCAGCCCTCCCCGGGGGGGCACAGATACGCAGTATTTT. Its translation is CASSPPRGGTDTQYF.

This chain uses TRBV27 with TRBJ1-1; TRBD1 might be the D (5 bases). The germline CDR1 and CDR2 sequences are MNHEY and SMNVEV (reference sequence). The CDR3 has 14 residues. The germline V and J ends were trimmed by 2 bases and 11 bases, with 18 bases remaining between them. CDR3 loop: CASSLKGQGGGAFF. In DNA, the CDR3 is TGTGCCAGCAGTTTAAAGGGGCAGGGCGGAGGGGCTTTCTTT.

As concerns this clone: Its ends do not fully match the called genes, so a read error is possible. The identical CDR3 is also encoded by other nucleotide sequences in the sample. The rearrangement uses TRBV4-1 and TRBJ1-1; the D is unclear. This CDR3 region has 13 residues. Germline values: CDR1 MGHRA, CDR2 YSYEKL. The CDR3 nucleotides are TGCGCTAGCAGCCAAGATCCCCGGGGAAGGGCTTTCTTT. This translates into CASSQDPRGRAFF.

DNA for the CDR3: TGCGCCAGCAGCCAAGGCGGGACAGAGACCTCTAATTCACCCCTCCACTTT. Amino acid sequence: CASSQGGTETSNSPLHF. The V gene is TRBV4-1, the J gene TRBJ1-6, with 7 bases matching TRBD1. The CDR3 has 17 amino acids. Germline values: CDR1 MGHRA, CDR2 YSYEKL. The V and J ends lost 1 base and 6 bases, in that order; junction bases with no gene match: 9.

CDR3 in amino acids: CASSRDSLTGELFF. The DNA of the CDR3 is TGCGCCAGCAGCCGGGACAGCCTCACCGGGGAGCTGTTTTTT. This sequence joins TRBV5-1 and TRBJ2-2; TRBD1 matches at 7 bases. J gave up 4 bases and V 4 bases, and 4 bases lay outside the gene matches. Germline CDR1 reads SGHRS; CDR2 reads YFSETQ. This CDR3 is 14 amino acids long.

This chain uses TRBV7-2 with TRBJ1-5, with 7 positions matching TRBD1. Germline trimming cut 2 bases from V and 4 bases from J; bases unmatched to any gene: 5. CDR1 is SGHTA, CDR2 FQGNSA, per germline. CDR3 length: 15 amino acids. The CDR3: CASSLRQGPNQPQHF. CDR3 sequence (DNA): TGTGCCAGCAGCTTAAGACAGGGCCCGAATCAGCCCCAGCATTTT.

Comments on this clone: With a far larger clone one base away, a read error is the likely cause. The CDR3 DNA reads TGTTCCAGCAGTCGCCCCGGAGGCTCCTACGAGCAGTACTTC. This codes for CSSSRPGGSYEQYF. This chain links TRBV7-9 with TRBJ2-7; tentative D call: TRBD2 (5 bases). CDR1 and CDR2 from the germline V gene are SEHNR and FQNEAQ (reference sequence). The CDR3 spans 14 residues.

This clone has just a few counts. The chain has TRBV7-2 and TRBJ2-3, with 7 nucleotides matching TRBD2. J gave up 2 bases and V 5 bases, and 10 bases lay outside the gene matches. This CDR3 region has 16 residues. The germline V gene has CDR1 SGHTA and CDR2 FQGNSA. CDR3 sequence reads: CASSQRASGTTDTQYF. In DNA, the CDR3 is TGTGCCAGCAGCCAGAGGGCTAGCGGAACCACAGATACGCAGTATTTT.

This chain links TRBV11-2 with TRBJ2-7; D may be TRBD2 (6 bases). Trimming stripped 7 bases from V and 4 bases from J, with 8 bases between. Germline CDR1 reads SGHAT; CDR2 reads FQNNGV. The CDR3 is 11 residues long. The CDR3 DNA reads TGTGCCAGCATGGGGAGGTACGAGCAGTACTTC. Translation gives CASMGRYEQYF.

The chain uses TRBV27 and TRBJ1-2; D may be TRBD1 (6 bases). The V end was cut by 6 bases, the J end by 3 bases, with 20 bases between. CDR1 and CDR2 from the germline V gene are MNHEY and SMNVEV (reference sequence). The CDR3 sequence is 16 residues long. The CDR3: CASSLAPVPGDYGYTF. CDR3 DNA: TGTGCCAGCAGCCTAGCTCCCGTTCCAGGGGACTATGGCTACACCTTC.

V gene TRBV9 combines with J gene TRBJ1-5; TRBD1 matches 9 bases. CDR1 is SGDLS and CDR2 is YYNGEE in the germline V gene. After removal of 4 bases from V and 9 bases from J, the junction contained 14 bases not matched to a gene. The CDR3 totals 16 residues. Here the CDR3 reads CASSPKGDRVILPQHF. The DNA of the CDR3 is TGTGCCAGCAGCCCCAAGGGGGACAGGGTTATATTGCCCCAGCATTTT.

The chain combines TRBV5-5 with TRBJ1-5, with unresolved D. CDR1 SGHKS and CDR2 YYEKEE come from the germline V gene (reference sequence). The CDR3 totals 14 residues. Trimming removed 0 bases from V and 0 bases from J, with 4 bases in between. CDR3 protein: CASSLELSNQPQHF. Written as DNA, the CDR3 is TGTGCCAGCAGCTTGGAGCTTAGCAATCAGCCCCAGCATTTT.

The chain uses TRBV28 and TRBJ2-1, with D perhaps TRBD2 (6 bases). CDR1 is MDHEN and CDR2 is SYDVKM in the germline V gene. V gave up 4 bases and J gave up 2 bases, with 12 bases separating them. The CDR3 is 15 residues long. DNA of the CDR3: TGTGCCAGCAGTTCCATAGCGGAAGCCTACAATGAGCAGTTCTTC. It is translated as CASSSIAEAYNEQFF.

This chain links TRBV27 with TRBJ2-3; TRBD2 might be the D (6 bases). The germline gives CDR1 MNHEY, CDR2 SMNVEV (reference sequence). V lost 3 bases and J lost 0, with 13 bases in between. CDR3 length: 16 residues. The CDR3 spells CASSFISGISTDTQYF. CDR3 DNA sequence: TGTGCCAGCAGTTTTATTAGCGGCATAAGCACAGATACGCAGTATTTT.

J is TRBJ1-1 and V is TRBV19; D is possibly TRBD1 (5 bases). The CDR3 is made up of 14 amino acids. V lost 2 bases, J lost 3 bases, and 10 bases lay in between. Germline lookup yields CDR1 LNHDA and CDR2 SQIVND (reference sequence). The CDR3 reads CASSISDIYTEAFF. CDR3 nucleotides: TGTGCCAGTAGTATATCGGACATCTACACTGAAGCTTTCTTT.

This clone was found a few times. The chain joins TRBV19 to TRBJ1-2; perhaps TRBD1 as D (6 bases). The CDR3 runs 12 residues. Germline CDR1 is LNHDA and CDR2 is SQIVND (reference sequence). Deletions cut 7 bases from V and 2 bases from J, with 8 bases between. The CDR3 region has the DNA TGTGCCAGTAAACAGGGAAACTATGGCTACACCTTC. It specifies CASKQGNYGYTF.

The chain has TRBV7-7 and TRBJ1-3; D is unclear. V was cut by 5 bases and J by 8 bases, with 13 bases left in between. CDR1 and CDR2 (germline): SSHAT, FNYEAQ (reference sequence). The CDR3 extends over 13 amino acids. The CDR3 DNA follows: TGTGCCAGCAGCCCTGGGATCGGGGACACCATATATTTT. Amino acids: CASSPGIGDTIYF.

The rearrangement joins TRBV5-1 to TRBJ2-5, with 10 bases lining up with TRBD1. The germline CDR1 and CDR2 sequences are SGHRS and YFSETQ. The CDR3 loop spans 16 amino acids. The V segment lost 4 bases and the J segment 3 bases; nucleotides outside the gene matches: 9. For the CDR3, the DNA is TGCGCCAGCAGCCCAAACACCGGGACAGGGGAAGAGACCCAGTACTTC. It encodes CASSPNTGTGEETQYF.

This chain uses TRBV16 with TRBJ1-4; possibly TRBD1 for D (5 bases). V dropped 4 bases and J dropped 8 bases, with 14 bases sitting between them. Per germline, CDR1 KGHSY and CDR2 FQNENV. This CDR3 is built from 14 residues. CDR3 nucleotide sequence: TGTGCCAGCAGCCTAGCGGATCGGGGGGAAAAACTGTTTTTT. This translates into CASSLADRGEKLFF.

The chain uses TRBV4-3 and TRBJ1-3; tentatively, D is TRBD1 (5 bases). Trimming took off 1 base at V and 6 bases at J, with 13 bases between the two ends. Germline CDR1 and CDR2: LGHNA and YSLEER. This CDR3 has 15 amino acids. CDR3 sequence: CASSQVSGWKNTIYF. The DNA for the CDR3 is TGCGCCAGCAGCCAAGTATCAGGGTGGAAAAACACCATATATTTT.

J is TRBJ1-2 and V is TRBV11-2, with D tentatively TRBD1 (6 bases). Trimming pared 0 bases from V and 0 bases from J, leaving 11 bases between. Germline V gene lookup returns CDR1 SGHAT and CDR2 FQNNGV. The CDR3 loop spans 16 amino acids. The CDR3 here is CASSLEGGASNYGYTF. CDR3 bases: TGTGCCAGCAGCTTAGAGGGGGGGGCTTCTAACTATGGCTACACCTTC.

The chain links TRBV11-3 to TRBJ2-3; TRBD2 aligns across 13 bases. Trimming took 5 bases from V and 8 from J; bases not matched to a gene: 13. CDR1 is SGHNT, CDR2 YENEEA, per germline. The CDR3 length is 17 residues. CDR3 protein: CASSLGLLGLAGATQYF. CDR3 in DNA: TGTGCCAGCAGCCTTGGGCTTCTCGGACTAGCGGGGGCTACGCAGTATTTT. Full variable domain (rest looked up from reference TRBV11-3 and TRBJ2-3): EAGVVQSPRYKIIEKKQPVAFWCNPISGHNTLYWYLQNLGQGPELLIRYENEEAVDDSQLPKDRFSAERLKGVDSTLKIQPAELGDSAVYLCASSLGLLGLAGATQYFGPGTRLTVL.

V gene TRBV30 combines with J gene TRBJ2-1, with 9 bases fitting TRBD2. CDR3 length: 16 amino acids. The J segment lost 5 bases and the V segment lost 0 bases, leaving 8 bases of the junction unmatched. CDR1 and CDR2 (germline): GTSNPN, SVGIG (reference sequence). The CDR3 protein is CAWSVGLAGKNNEQFF. CDR3 nucleotides: TGTGCCTGGAGTGTTGGCCTAGCGGGAAAGAACAATGAGCAGTTCTTC.